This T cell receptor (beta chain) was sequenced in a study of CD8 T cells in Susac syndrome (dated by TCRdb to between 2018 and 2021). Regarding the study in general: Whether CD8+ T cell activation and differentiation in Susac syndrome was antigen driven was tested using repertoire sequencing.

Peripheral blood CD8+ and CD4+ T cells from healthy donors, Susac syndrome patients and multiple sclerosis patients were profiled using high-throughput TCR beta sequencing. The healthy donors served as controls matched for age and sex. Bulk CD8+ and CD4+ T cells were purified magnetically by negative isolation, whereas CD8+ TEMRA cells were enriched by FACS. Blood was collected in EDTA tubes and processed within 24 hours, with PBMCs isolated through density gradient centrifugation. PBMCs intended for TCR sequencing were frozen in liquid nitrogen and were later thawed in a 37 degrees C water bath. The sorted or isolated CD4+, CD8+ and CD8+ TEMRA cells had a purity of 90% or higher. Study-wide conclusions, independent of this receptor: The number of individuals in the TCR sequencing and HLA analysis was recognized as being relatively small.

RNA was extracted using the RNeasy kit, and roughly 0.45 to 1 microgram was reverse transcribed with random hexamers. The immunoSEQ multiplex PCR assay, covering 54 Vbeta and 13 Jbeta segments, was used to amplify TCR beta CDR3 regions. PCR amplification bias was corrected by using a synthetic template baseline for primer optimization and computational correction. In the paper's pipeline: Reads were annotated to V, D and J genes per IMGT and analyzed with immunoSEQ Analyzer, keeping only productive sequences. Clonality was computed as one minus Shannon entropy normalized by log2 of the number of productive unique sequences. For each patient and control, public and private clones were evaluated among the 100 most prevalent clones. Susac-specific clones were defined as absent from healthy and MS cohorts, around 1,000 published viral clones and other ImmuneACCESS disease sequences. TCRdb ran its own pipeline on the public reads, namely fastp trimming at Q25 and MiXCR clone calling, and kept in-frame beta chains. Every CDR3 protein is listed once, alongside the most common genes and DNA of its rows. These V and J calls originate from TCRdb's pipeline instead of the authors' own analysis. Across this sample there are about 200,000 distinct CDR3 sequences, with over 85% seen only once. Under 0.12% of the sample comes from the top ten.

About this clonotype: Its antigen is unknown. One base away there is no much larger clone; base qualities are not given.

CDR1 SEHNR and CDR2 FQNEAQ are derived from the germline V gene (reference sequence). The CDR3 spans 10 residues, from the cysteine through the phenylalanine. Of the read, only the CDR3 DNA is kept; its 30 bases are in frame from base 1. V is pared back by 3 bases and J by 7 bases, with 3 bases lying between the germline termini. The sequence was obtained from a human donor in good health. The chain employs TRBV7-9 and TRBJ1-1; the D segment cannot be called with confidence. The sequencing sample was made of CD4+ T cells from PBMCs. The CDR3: CASSFHEAFF. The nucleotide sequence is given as TGTGCCAGCAGCTTTCATGAAGCTTTCTTT.